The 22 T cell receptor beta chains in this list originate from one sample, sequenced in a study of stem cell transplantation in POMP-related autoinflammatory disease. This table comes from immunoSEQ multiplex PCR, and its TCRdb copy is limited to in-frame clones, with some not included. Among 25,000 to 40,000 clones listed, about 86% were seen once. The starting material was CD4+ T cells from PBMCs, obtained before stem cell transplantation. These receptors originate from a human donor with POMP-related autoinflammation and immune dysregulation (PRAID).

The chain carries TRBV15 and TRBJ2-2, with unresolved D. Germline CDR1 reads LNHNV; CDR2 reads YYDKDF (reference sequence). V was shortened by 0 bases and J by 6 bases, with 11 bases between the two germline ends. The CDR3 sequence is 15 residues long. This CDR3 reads CATSRESTEAGELFF. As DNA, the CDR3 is TGTGCCACCAGCAGAGAATCGACCGAGGCCGGGGAGCTGTTTTTT.

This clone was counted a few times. The CDR3 loop is CASSPQQGSYNSPLHF. CDR3 sequence (DNA): TGTGCCAGCAGCCCCCAACAGGGATCCTATAATTCACCCCTCCACTTT. The chain joins TRBV4-2 to TRBJ1-6; possible D gene TRBD1, 6 bases. This CDR3 is 16 amino acids long. V was pared by 4 bases and J by 1 base, with 11 bases between. Germline CDR1 is LGHNA and CDR2 is YNFKEQ.

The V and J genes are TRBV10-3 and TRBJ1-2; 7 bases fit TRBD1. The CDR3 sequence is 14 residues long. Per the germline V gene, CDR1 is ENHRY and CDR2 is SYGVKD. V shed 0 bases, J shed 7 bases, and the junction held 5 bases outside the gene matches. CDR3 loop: CAISESYRGGGYTF. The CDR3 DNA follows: TGTGCCATCAGTGAGTCGTACAGGGGAGGTGGCTACACCTTC.

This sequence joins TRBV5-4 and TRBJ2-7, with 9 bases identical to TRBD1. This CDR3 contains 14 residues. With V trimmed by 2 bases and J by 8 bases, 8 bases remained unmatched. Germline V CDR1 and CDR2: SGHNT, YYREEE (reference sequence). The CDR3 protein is CASSFQDRGAQQYF. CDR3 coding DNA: TGTGCCAGCAGCTTTCAGGACAGGGGAGCACAGCAGTACTTC.

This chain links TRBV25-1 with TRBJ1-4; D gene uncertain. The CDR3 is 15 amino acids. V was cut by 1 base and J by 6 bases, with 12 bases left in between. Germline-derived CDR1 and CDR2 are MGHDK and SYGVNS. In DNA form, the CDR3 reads TGTGCCAGCAGTGAATCTTACCCTAGGCATGAAAAACTGTTTTTT. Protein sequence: CASSESYPRHEKLFF.

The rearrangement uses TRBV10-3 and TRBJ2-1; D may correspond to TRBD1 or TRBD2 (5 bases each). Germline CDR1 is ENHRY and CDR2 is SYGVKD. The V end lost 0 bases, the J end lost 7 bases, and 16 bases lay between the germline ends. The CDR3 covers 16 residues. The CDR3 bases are TGTGCCATCAGTGAGTCGAGGGCAGGGAAGAGGAATGAGCAGTTCTTC. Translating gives CAISESRAGKRNEQFF.

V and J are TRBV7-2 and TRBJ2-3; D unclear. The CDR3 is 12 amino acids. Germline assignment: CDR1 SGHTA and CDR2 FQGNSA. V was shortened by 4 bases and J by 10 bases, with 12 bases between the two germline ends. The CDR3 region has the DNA TGTGCCAGCAGCTCCCGGACCACCTCGCAGTATTTT. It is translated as CASSSRTTSQYF.

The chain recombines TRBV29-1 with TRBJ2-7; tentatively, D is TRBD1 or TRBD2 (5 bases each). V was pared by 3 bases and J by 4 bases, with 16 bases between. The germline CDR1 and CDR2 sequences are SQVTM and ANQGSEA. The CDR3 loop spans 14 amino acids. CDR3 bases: TGCAGCGTTGATACGGGGTCAGGGCGGTACGAGCAGTACTTC. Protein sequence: CSVDTGSGRYEQYF.

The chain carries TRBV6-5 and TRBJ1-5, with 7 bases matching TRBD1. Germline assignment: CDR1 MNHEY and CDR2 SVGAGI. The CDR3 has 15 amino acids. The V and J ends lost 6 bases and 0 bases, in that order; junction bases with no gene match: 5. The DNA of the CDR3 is TGTGCCAGCAGCCGCGACAGGGCTAGCAATCAGCCCCAGCATTTT. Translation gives CASSRDRASNQPQHF.

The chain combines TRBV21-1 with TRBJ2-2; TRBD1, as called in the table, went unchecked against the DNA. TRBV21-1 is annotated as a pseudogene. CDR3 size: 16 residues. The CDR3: CASSEYGTGNTGELFF. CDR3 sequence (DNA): TGTGCCAGCAGCGAGTATGGAACAGGGAACACCGGGGAGCTGTTTTTT.

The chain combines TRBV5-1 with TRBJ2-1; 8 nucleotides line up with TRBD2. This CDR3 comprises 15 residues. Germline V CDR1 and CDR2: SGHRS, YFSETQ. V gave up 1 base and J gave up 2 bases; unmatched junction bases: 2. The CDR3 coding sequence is TGCGCCAGCAGCTTGACCGGGGGGGCCTACAATGAGCAGTTCTTC. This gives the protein CASSLTGGAYNEQFF.

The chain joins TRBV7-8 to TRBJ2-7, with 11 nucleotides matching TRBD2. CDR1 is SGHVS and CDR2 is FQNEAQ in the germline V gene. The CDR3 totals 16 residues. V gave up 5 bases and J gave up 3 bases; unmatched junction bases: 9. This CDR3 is CASSPPVTSGIYEQYF. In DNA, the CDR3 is TGTGCCAGCAGCCCCCCCGTGACTAGCGGGATCTACGAGCAGTACTTC.

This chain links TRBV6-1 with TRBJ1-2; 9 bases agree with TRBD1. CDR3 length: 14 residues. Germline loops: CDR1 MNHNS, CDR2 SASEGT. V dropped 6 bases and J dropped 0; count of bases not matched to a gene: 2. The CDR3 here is CASRRQGANYGYTF. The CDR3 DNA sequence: TGTGCCAGCAGGAGACAGGGGGCTAACTATGGCTACACCTTC.

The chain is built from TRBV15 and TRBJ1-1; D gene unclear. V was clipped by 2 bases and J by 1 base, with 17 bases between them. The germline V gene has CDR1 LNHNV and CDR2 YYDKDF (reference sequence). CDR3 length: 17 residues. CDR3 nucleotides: TGTGCCACCAGCAGATCCTTACGAGGACTCCCGAACACTGAAGCTTTCTTT. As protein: CATSRSLRGLPNTEAFF.

CDR3 loop: CASSLGGTDTQYF. The CDR3 bases are TGTGCCAGCAGCTTGGGGGGCACAGATACGCAGTATTTT. V gene TRBV5-4 combines with J gene TRBJ2-3; D is ambiguous. The CDR3 extends over 13 amino acids. Looked up from germline, CDR1 is SGHNT and CDR2 is YYREEE (reference sequence). Trimming took off 0 bases at V and 1 base at J, with 3 bases between the two ends.

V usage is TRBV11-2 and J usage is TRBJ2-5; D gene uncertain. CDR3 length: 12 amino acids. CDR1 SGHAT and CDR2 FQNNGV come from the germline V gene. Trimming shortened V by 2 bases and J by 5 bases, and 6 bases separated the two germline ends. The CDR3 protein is CASSLLEETQYF. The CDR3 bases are TGTGCCAGCAGCTTATTGGAGGAGACCCAGTACTTC.

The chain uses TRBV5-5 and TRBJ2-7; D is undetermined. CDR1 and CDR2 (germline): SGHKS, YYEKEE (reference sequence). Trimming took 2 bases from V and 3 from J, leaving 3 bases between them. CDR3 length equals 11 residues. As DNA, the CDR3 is TGTGCCAGCAGCTTCGGCTACGAGCAGTACTTC. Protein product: CASSFGYEQYF. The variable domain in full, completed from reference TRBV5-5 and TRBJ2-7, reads DAGVTQSPTHLIKTRGQQVTLRCSPISGHKSVSWYQQVLGQGPQFIFQYYEKEERGRGNFPDRFSARQFPNYSSELNVNALLLGDSALYLCASSFGYEQYFGPGTRLTVT.

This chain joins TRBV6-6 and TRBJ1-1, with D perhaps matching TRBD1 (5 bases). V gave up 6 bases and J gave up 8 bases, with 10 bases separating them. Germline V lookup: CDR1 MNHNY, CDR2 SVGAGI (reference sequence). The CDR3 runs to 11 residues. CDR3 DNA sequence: TGTGCCAGCAGACGGGACGTCGAAGCTTTCTTT. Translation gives CASRRDVEAFF.

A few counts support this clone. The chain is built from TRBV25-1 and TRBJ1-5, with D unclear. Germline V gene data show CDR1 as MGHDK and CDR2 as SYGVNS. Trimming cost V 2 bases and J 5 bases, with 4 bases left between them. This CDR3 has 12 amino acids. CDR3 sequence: CASSEGHQPQHF. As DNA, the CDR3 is TGTGCCAGCAGTGAAGGCCATCAGCCCCAGCATTTT.

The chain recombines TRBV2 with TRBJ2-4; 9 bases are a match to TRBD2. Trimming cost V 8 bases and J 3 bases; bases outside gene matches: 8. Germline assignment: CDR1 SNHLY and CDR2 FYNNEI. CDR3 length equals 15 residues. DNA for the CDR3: TGTGCCAGCGGAGTAGCGGGGGATTTCAAAAACATTCAGTACTTC. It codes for CASGVAGDFKNIQYF.

Here the CDR3 reads CASSQDERVGEKLFF. DNA for the CDR3: TGCGCCAGCAGCCAAGATGAAAGGGTCGGGGAAAAACTGTTTTTT. The genes are TRBV4-1 and TRBJ1-4; D gene uncertain. The V gene lost 0 bases and the J gene lost 8 bases, with 13 bases spanning the gap. CDR3 length equals 15 residues. Germline CDR1 reads MGHRA; CDR2 reads YSYEKL.

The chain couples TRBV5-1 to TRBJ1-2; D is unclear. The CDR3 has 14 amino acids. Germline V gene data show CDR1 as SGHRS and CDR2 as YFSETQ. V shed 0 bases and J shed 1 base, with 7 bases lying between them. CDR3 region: CASSLEGFNYGYTF. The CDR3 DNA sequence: TGCGCCAGCAGCTTGGAAGGATTTAACTATGGCTACACCTTC.